This TCR beta chain comes out of a study of a mutant IDH1 vaccine in newly diagnosed glioma. Turning to this clone: Its antigen is still unknown.

Per germline, CDR1 MNHEY and CDR2 SVGAGI. The CDR3 spans 15 residues. Trimming took off 6 bases at V and 4 bases at J, with 18 bases between the two ends. Sample time point: week 5, during vaccination. Doses of 300 ug of mutant IDH1 20-mer peptide were given with topical imiquimod. Clones were read by immunoSEQ multiplex PCR, and TCRdb kept only the in-frame ones, dropping some. The data show tens of thousands of clones, with over 75% seen just once and approximately 0.6% held by the top ten. Sample: PBMCs, taken from a glioma patient whose treatment included an IDH1 peptide vaccine. The sequence came from a woman aged 45 to 65 with glioma. The chain carries TRBV6-5 and TRBJ1-1; D might be TRBD1 (6 bases). In nucleotides, the CDR3 is TGTGCCAGCAGCTTACAGGGACGGGTTATCACTGAAGCTTTCTTT. This sequence encodes CASSLQGRVITEAFF.